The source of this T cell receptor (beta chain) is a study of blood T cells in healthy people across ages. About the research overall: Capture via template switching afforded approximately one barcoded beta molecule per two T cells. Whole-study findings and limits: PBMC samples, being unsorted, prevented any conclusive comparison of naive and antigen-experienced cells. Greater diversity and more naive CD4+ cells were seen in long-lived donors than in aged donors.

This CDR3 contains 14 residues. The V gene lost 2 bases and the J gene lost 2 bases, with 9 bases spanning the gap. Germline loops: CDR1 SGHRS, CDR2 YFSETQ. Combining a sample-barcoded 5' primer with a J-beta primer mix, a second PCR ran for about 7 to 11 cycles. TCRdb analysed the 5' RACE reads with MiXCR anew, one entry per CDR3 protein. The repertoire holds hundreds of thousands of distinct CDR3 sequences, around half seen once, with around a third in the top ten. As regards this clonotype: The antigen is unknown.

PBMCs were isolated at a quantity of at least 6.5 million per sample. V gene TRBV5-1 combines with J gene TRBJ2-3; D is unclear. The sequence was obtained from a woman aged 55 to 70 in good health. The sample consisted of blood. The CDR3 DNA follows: TGCGCCAGCAGCTTCGGTCTGTACACAGATACGCAGTATTTT. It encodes CASSFGLYTDTQYF.